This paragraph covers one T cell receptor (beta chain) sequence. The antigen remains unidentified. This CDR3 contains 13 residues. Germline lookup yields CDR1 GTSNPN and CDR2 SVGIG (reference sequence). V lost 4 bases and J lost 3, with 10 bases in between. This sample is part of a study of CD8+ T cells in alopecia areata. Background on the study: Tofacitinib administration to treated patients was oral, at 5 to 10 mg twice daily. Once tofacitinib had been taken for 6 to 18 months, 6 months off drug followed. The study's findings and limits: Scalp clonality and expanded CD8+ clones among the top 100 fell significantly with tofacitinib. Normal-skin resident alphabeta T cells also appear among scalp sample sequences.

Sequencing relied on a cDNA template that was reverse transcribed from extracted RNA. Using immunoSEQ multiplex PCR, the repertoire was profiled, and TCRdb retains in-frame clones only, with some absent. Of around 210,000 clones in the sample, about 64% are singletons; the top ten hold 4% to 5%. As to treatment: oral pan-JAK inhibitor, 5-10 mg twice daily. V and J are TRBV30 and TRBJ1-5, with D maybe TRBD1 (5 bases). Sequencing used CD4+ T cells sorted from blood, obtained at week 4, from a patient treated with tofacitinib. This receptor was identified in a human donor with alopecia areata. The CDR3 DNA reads TGTGCCTGGACGCAACAGGCCAATCAGCCCCAGCATTTT. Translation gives CAWTQQANQPQHF.